This T cell receptor beta chain was recorded in a study of blood T cell repertoires in COVID-19. About the study: From the United States, Italy and Spain came samples of acute and convalescent COVID-19. Sample material is recorded as cDNA or gDNA derived from T cells, B-cell-depleted T cells, or PBMCs.

The CDR3 extends over 14 amino acids. V lost 4 bases and J lost 6; bases outside the gene matches: 5. Germline V CDR1 and CDR2: WNHNN, SYGVQD (reference sequence). The method was immunoSEQ multiplex PCR; TCRdb's version includes in-frame clones alone and lacks a portion of them. Seen here are about 150,000 clones, approximately 88% observed once, and the top ten hold roughly 4.9%. Participants spanned ages about 18 to 95 years and resided in some 22 US areas. This clonotype originated in a man in his 70s who had been exposed to COVID-19. The sequenced material came from PBMCs or T cells enriched from blood (not recorded which). The rearrangement links TRBV10-1 to TRBJ2-1; 8 positions agree with TRBD2. The CDR3 spells CASSAQAGVNEQFF. The CDR3 DNA is TGCGCCAGCAGTGCGCAAGCGGGAGTCAATGAGCAGTTCTTC.